This T cell receptor (beta chain) was retrieved from a study of CD8 T cells in ankylosing spondylitis. Study-level findings and limits: A CD8+ phenotype characterized the disease-linked clones, which were relatively rare in peripheral blood.

Points on this clonotype: The antigen is unknown.

MiXCR was run by TCRdb on the 5' RACE reads, yielding one entry per CDR3 protein. The sample has approximately 110,000 distinct CDR3 sequences, nearly 25% seen once. In germline, CDR1 is GTSNPN, CDR2 SVGIG (reference sequence). The V and J ends lost 0 bases and 8 bases respectively, with 14 bases between them. The CDR3 spans 14 residues. The gene calls are TRBV30 and TRBJ2-1; the D gene is possibly TRBD2 (6 bases). Sequenced: synovial fluid, either unsorted or a sorted T cell fraction (not recorded which). This receptor was identified in a male donor with ankylosing spondylitis. In nucleotides, the CDR3 is TGTGCCTGGAGTGTGGTGGGAGGTGAAGATGAGCAGTTCTTC. It yields the protein CAWSVVGGEDEQFF. Drawing the rest from reference TRBV30 and TRBJ2-1, the complete variable domain is SQTIHQWPATLVQPVGSPLSLECTVEGTSNPNLYWYRQAAGRGLQLLFYSVGIGQISSEVPQNLSASRPQDRQFILSSKKLLLSDSGFYLCAWSVVGGEDEQFFGPGTRLTVL.